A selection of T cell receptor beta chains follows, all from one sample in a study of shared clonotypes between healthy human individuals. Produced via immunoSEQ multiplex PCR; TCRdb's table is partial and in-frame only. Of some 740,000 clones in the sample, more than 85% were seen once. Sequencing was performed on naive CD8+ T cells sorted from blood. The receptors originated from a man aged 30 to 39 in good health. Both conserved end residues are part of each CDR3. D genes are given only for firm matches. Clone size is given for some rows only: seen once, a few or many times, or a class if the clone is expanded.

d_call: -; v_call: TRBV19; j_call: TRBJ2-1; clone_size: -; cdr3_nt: TGTGCCAGTAGTATAGGCGGAGGCACCTACAATGAGCAGTTCTTC; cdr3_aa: CASSIGGGTYNEQFF
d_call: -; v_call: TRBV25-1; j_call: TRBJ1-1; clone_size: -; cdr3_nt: TGTGCCAGCAGTGAACTATGGCAGGGTGATATGAACACTGAAGCTTTCTTT; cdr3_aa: CASSELWQGDMNTEAFF
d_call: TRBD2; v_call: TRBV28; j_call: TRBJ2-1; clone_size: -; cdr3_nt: TGTGCCAGCAGTTTACTTGCGGGAGCCCCCATGGGGCAGTTCTTC; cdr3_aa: CASSLLAGAPMGQFF
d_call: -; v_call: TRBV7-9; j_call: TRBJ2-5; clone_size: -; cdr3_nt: TGTGCCAGCAGCAACGACAGCCACCAAGAGACCCAGTACTTC; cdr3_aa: CASSNDSHQETQYF
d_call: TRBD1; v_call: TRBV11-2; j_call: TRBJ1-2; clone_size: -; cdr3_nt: TGTGCCAGCAGCGACACAGGGGGCTATGGCTACACCTTC; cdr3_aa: CASSDTGGYGYTF
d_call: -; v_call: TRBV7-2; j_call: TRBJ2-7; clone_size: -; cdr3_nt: TGTGCCAGCAGCTTCCTGGGGGCTAGTGGACGGCAGTACTTC; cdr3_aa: CASSFLGASGRQYF
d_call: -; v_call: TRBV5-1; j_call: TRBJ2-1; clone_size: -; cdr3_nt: TGCGCCAGCAGCTTAAGCAATGAGCAGTTCTTC; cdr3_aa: CASSLSNEQFF
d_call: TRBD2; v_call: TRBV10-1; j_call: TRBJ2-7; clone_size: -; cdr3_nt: TGCGCCAGCAGTGAAGGGACTAGCGGGAGTCGAGCGGCCGAGCAGTACTTC; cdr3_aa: CASSEGTSGSRAAEQYF
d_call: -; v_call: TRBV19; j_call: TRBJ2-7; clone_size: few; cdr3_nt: TGTGCCAGTAGTATAGTTTCCAGGAGCGAGCAGTACTTC; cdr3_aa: CASSIVSRSEQYF
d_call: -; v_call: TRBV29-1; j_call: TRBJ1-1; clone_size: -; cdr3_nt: TGCAGCGTTGACCTGGGTACTGAAGCTTTCTTT; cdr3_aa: CSVDLGTEAFF
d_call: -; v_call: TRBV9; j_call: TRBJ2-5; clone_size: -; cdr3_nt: TGTGCCAGCAGCGTAGACTCCCCAGAGACCCAGTACTTC; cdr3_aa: CASSVDSPETQYF
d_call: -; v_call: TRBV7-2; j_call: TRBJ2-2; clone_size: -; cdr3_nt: TGTGCCAGCAGTTCCGGGCCGTTGGCCGGGGAGCTGTTTTTT; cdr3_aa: CASSSGPLAGELFF
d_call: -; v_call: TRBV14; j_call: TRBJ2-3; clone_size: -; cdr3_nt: TGTGCCAGCAGCCAATTTGGAGGGCCGAGCACAGATACGCAGTATTTT; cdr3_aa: CASSQFGGPSTDTQYF
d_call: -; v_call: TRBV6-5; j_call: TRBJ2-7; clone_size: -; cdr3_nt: TGTGCCAGCAGTTCCCTGGGCCACGAGCAGTACTTC; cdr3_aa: CASSSLGHEQYF
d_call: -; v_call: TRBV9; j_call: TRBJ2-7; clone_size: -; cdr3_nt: TGTGCCAGCAGCGTAGGGGACGGTTCCTACGAGCAGTACTTC; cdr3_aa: CASSVGDGSYEQYF
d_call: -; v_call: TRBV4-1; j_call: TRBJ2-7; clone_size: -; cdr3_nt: TGCGCCAGCAGCCCACTTACACATACCTACGAGCAGTACTTC; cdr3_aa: CASSPLTHTYEQYF
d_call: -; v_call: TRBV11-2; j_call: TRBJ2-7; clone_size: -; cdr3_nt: TGTGCCAGCAGCTCCCCGTTCGGGGTCGGGGAGCAGTACTTC; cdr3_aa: CASSSPFGVGEQYF
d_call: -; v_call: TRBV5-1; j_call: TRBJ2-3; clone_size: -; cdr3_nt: TGCGCCAGCAGCTTGGCATTCCTAACCCGGGACCGCACAGATACGCAGTATTTT; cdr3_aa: CASSLAFLTRDRTDTQYF
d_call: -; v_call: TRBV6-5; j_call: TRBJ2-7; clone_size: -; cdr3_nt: TGTGCCAGCAGTCACCCAGGGGACGAGCAGTACTTC; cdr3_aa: CASSHPGDEQYF
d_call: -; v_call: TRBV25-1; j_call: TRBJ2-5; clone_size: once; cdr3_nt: TGTGCCAGCAGTGGGGACACGGGGCCCTACCGGGATGAGACCCAGTACTTC; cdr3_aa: CASSGDTGPYRDETQYF
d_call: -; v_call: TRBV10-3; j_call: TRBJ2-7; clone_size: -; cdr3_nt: TGTGCCATCAGTGAGTCTTTGGCACCCGCTCGTCCCGAGCAGTACTTC; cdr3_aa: CAISESLAPARPEQYF
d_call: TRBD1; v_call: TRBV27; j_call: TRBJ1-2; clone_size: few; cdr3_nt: TGTGCCAGCACCGACAACTGGGACAGCTATGGCTACACCTTC; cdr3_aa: CASTDNWDSYGYTF
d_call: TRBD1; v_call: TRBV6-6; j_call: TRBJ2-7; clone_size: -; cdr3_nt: TGTGCCAGCAGTGCCTGGGACAGGGGATACCCCTACGAGCAGTACTTC; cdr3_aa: CASSAWDRGYPYEQYF
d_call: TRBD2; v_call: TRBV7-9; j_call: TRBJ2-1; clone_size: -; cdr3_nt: TGTGCCAGCAGCTGGGGGACTAGCGGCGAGCCGGGGGTCTACAATGAGCAGTTCTTC; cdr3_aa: CASSWGTSGEPGVYNEQFF
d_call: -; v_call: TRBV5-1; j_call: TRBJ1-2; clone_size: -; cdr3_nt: TGCGCCAGCAGCTTGGTCATAGGGGATGAGGGCTACACCTTC; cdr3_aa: CASSLVIGDEGYTF
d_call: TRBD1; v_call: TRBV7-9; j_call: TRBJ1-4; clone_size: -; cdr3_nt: TGTGCCAGCAGCTTATTGCACACAGGGGTAGCTAATGAAAAACTGTTTTTT; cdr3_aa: CASSLLHTGVANEKLFF
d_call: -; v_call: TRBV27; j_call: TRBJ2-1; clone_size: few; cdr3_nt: TGTGCCAGCAGTTTAGCGGGACCCTACAATGAGCAGTTCTTC; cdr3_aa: CASSLAGPYNEQFF
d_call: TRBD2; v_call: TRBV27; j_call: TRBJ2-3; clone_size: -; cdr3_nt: TGTGCCAGCAGCCTTGGCGGGAGGGCCCCAGATACGCAGTATTTT; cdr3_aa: CASSLGGRAPDTQYF
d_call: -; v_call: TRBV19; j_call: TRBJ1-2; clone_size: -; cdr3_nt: TGTGCCAGTAGTATTGGCCCCGGCTATGGCTACACCTTC; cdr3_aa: CASSIGPGYGYTF
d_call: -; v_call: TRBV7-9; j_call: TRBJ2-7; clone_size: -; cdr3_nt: TGTGCCAGCAGCTTCTCGGAGAGGTCCTACGAGCAGTACTTC; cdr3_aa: CASSFSERSYEQYF
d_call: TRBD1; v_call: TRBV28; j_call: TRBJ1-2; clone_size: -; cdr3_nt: TGTGCCAGCAGTTTCCTCACAGGGGGGAAGGGCTACACCTTC; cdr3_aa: CASSFLTGGKGYTF
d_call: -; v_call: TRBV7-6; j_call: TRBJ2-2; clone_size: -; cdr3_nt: TGTGCCAGCAGCTTAGGCCCTGGGACGGTGGTCACCGGGGAGCTGTTTTTT; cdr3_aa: CASSLGPGTVVTGELFF
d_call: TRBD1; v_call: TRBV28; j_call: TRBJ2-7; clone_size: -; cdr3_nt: TGTGCCAGCAGACCTCGAGACAGGGGGCGAACCTACGAGCAGTACTTC; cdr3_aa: CASRPRDRGRTYEQYF
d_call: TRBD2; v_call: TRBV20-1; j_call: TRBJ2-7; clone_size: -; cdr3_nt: TGCAGTGCCCCGGGGGGCTACGAGCAGTACTTC; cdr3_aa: CSAPGGYEQYF
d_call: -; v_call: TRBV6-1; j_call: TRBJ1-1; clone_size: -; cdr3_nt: TGTGCCAGCAGTGAAATCGGGGAATCCGGCAGGAACACTGAAGCTTTCTTT; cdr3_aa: CASSEIGESGRNTEAFF
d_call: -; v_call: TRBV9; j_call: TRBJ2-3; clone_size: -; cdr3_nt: TGTGCCAGCAGCGGCGGGACATTAGATACGCAGTATTTT; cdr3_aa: CASSGGTLDTQYF
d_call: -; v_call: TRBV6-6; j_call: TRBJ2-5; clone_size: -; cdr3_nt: TGTGCCAGCAGAGAAAGTAGGCCCAGTGAACAAGAGACCCAGTACTTC; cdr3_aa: CASRESRPSEQETQYF
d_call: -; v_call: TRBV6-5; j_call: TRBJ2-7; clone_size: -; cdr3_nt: TGTGCCAGCAGTTACCAGAACCGCTACGAGCAGTACTTC; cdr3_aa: CASSYQNRYEQYF
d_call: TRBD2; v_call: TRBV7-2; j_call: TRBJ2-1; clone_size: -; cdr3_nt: TGTGCCAGCAGCTCCATTAGCGGGAGGGCATATGAGCAGTTCTTC; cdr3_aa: CASSSISGRAYEQFF
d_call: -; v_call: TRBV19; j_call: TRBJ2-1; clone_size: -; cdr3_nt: TGTGCCAGTAGTATCGGACTCCTTTACGGTGAGCAGTTCTTC; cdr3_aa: CASSIGLLYGEQFF
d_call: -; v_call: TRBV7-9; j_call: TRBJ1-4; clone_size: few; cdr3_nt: TGTGCCAGCAGCTCCGAGATTGAAAAACTGTTTTTT; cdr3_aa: CASSSEIEKLFF
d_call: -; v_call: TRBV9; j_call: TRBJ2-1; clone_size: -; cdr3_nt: TGTGCCAGCAGCGGACGGGCGAATGAGCAGTTCTTC; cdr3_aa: CASSGRANEQFF
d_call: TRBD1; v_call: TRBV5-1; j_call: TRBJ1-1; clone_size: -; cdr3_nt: TGCGCCAGCAGCTCGGGGACAGATACTGGCACTGAAGCTTTCTTT; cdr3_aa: CASSSGTDTGTEAFF
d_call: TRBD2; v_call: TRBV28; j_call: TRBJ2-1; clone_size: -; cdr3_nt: TGTGCCAGCAGGCCCGGGACTAGTGACTACAATGAGCAGTTCTTC; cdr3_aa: CASRPGTSDYNEQFF